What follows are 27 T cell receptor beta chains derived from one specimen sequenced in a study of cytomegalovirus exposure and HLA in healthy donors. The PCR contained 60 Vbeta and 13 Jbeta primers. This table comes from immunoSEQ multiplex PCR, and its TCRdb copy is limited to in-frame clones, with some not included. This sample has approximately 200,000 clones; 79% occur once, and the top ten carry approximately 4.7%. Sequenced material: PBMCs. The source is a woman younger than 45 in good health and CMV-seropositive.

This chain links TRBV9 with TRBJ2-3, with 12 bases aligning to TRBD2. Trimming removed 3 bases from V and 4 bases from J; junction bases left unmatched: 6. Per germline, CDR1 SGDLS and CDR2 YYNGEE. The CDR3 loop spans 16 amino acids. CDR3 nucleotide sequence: TGTGCCAGCAGCGGTCTAGCGGGAGGGCGCGCAGATACGCAGTATTTT. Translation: CASSGLAGGRADTQYF.

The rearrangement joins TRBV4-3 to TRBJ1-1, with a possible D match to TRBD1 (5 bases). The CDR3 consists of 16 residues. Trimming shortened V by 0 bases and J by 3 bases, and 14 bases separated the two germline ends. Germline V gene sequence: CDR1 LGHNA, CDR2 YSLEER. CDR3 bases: TGCGCCAGCAGCCAAGATCCCAGGGAAGGGGACACTGAAGCTTTCTTT. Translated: CASSQDPREGDTEAFF.

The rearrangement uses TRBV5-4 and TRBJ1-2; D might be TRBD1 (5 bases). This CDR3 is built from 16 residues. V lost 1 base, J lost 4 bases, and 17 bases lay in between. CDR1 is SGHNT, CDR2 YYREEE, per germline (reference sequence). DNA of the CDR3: TGTGCCAGCAGCTTGTCGCCCTCGCAGGGCGGCTATGGCTACACCTTC. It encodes CASSLSPSQGGYGYTF.

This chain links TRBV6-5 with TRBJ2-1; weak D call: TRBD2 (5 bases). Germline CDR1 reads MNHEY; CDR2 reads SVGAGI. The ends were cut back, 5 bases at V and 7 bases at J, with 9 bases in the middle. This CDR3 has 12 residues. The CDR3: CASSQLGNEQFF. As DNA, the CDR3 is TGTGCCAGCAGTCAACTAGGGAATGAGCAGTTCTTC.

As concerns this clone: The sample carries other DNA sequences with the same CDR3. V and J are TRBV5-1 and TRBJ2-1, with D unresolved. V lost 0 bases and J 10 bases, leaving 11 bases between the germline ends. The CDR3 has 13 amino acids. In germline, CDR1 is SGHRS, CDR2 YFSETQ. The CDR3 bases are TGCGCCAGCAGCTTGGCTCCGGGTCGGGAGCAGTTCTTC. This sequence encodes CASSLAPGREQFF.

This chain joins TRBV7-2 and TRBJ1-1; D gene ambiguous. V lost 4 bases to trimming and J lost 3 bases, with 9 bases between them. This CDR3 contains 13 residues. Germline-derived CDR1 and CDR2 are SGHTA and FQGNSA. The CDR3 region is CASSSGGYTEAFF. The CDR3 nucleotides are TGTGCCAGCAGCTCGGGTGGGTACACTGAAGCTTTCTTT.

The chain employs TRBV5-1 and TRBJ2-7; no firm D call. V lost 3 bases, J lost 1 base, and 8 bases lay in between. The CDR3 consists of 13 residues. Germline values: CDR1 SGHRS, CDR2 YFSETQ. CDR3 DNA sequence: TGCGCCAGCAGCTCCCACAAGTCCTACGAGCAGTACTTC. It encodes CASSSHKSYEQYF.

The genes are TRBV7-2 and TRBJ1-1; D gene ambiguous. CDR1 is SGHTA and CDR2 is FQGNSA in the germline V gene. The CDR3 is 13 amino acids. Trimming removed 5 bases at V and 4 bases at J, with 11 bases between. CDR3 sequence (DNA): TGTGCCAGCAGCCACTTGCCTGGCACTGAAGCTTTCTTT. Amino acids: CASSHLPGTEAFF.

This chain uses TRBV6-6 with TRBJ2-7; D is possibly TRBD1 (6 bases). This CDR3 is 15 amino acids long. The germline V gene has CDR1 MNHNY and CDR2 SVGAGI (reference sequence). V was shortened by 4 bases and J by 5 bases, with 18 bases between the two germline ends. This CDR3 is CASSSRDNLGHEQYF. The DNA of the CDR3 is TGTGCCAGCAGTTCCCGGGACAATTTAGGCCACGAGCAGTACTTC.

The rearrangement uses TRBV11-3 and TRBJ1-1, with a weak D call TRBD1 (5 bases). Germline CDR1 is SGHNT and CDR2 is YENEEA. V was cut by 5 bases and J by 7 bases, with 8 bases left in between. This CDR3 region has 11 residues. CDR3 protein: CASSAQGEAFF. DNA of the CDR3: TGTGCCAGCAGCGCCCAGGGTGAAGCTTTCTTT.

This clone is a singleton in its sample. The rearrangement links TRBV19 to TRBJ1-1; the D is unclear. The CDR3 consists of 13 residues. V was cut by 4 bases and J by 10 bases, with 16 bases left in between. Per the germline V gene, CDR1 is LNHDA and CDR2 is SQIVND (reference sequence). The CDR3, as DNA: TGTGCCAGTAGTACCCCCTCGGCCCCGGGAGCTTTCTTT. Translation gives CASSTPSAPGAFF.

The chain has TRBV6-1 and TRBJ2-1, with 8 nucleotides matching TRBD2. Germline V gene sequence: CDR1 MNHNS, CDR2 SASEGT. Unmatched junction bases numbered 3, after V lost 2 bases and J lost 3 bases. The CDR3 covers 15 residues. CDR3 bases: TGTGCCAGCAGTGAACTAGCGGGTTACTACAATGAGCAGTTCTTC. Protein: CASSELAGYYNEQFF.

For the CDR3, the DNA is TGTGCCATCACCTCCGGACAGGAGAACACTGAAGCTTTCTTT. It specifies CAITSGQENTEAFF. The V call is TRBV10-3, the J call TRBJ1-1; 7 bases are shared with TRBD1. CDR3 length: 14 amino acids. V lost 7 bases, J lost 1 base, and 6 bases stayed unmatched. From germline, CDR1 is ENHRY and CDR2 SYGVKD.

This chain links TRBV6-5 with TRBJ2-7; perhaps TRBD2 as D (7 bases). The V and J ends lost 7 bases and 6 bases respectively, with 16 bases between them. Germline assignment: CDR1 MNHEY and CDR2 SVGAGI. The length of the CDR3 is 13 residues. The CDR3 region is CASNRGGDREQYF. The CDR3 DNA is TGTGCCAGCAACAGAGGGGGGGATCGCGAGCAGTACTTC.

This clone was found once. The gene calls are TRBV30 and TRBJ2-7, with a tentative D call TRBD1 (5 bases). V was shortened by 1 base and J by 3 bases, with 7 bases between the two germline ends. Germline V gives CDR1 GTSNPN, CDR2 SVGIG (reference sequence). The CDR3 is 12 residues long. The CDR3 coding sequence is TGTGCCTGGAGTGCAGGGCACTACGAGCAGTACTTC. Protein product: CAWSAGHYEQYF.

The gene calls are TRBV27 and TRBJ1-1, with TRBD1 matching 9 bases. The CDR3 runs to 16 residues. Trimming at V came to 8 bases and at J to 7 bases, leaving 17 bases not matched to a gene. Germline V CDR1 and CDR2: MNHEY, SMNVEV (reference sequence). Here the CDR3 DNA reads TGTGCCAGCCGTTCGACCCCCGGGACAGGGAGAGGTGAAGCTTTCTTT. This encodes CASRSTPGTGRGEAFF.

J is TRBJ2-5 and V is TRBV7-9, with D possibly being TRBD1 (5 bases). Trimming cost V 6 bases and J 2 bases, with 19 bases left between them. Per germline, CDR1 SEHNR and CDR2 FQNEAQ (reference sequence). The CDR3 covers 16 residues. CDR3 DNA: TGTGCCAGCAGTTCCCTTGGGGCTCTAGGTCAAGAGACCCAGTACTTC. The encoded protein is CASSSLGALGQETQYF.

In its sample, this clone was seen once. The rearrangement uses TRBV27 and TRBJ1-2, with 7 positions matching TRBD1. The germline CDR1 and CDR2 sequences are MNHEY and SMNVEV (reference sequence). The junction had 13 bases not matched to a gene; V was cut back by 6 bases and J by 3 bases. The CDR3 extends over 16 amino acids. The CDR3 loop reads CASSIGPQGIHYGYTF. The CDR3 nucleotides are TGTGCCAGCAGCATAGGGCCACAGGGGATCCACTATGGCTACACCTTC.

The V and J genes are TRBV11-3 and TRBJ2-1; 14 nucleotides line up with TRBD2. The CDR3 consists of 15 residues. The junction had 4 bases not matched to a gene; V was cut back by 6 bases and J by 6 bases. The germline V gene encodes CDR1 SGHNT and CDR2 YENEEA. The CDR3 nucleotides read TGTGCCAGCAGAAGACTAGCGGGAGGGGCCAATGAGCAGTTCTTC. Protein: CASRRLAGGANEQFF. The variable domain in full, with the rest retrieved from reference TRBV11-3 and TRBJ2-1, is EAGVVQSPRYKIIEKKQPVAFWCNPISGHNTLYWYLQNLGQGPELLIRYENEEAVDDSQLPKDRFSAERLKGVDSTLKIQPAELGDSAVYLCASRRLAGGANEQFFGPGTRLTVL.

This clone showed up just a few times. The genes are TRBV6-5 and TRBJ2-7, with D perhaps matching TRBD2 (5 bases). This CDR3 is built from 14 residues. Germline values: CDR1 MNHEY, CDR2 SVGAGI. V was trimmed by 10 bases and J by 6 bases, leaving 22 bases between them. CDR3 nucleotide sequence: TGTGCCACTATACCGTGGACTGGTCCGAGCGAGCAGTACTTC. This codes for CATIPWTGPSEQYF.

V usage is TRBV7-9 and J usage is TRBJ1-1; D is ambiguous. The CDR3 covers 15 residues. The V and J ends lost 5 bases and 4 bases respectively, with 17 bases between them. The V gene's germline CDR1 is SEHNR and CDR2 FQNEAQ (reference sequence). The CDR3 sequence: CASSPKTRWSTEAFF. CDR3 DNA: TGTGCCAGCAGCCCAAAGACGAGGTGGTCCACTGAAGCTTTCTTT.

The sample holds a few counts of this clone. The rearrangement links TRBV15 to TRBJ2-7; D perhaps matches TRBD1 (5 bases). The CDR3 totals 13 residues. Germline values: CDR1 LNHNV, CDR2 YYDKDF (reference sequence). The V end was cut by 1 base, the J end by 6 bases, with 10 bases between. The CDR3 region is CATSRVQGREQYF. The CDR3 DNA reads TGTGCCACCAGCAGAGTTCAGGGCCGCGAGCAGTACTTC.

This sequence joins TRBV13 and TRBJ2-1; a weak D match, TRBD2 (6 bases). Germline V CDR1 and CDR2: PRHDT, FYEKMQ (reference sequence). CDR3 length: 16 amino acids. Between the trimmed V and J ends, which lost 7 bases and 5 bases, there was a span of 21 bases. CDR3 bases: TGTGCCAGCACCCAAGGAGGGTCTAGCGCTAACAATGAGCAGTTCTTC. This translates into CASTQGGSSANNEQFF.

The CDR3 loop is CAWTTGFQETQYF. CDR3 in DNA: TGTGCCTGGACAACAGGGTTTCAAGAGACCCAGTACTTC. The chain recombines TRBV30 with TRBJ2-5; tentative D call: TRBD1 (6 bases). With 4 bases removed from V and 2 bases from J, the gap between germline ends came to 11 bases. The CDR3 consists of 13 residues. From germline, CDR1 is GTSNPN and CDR2 SVGIG (reference sequence).

CDR3 loop: CASSGSGGFWEQYF. In DNA form, the CDR3 reads TGTGCCAGCAGTGGCAGCGGAGGCTTCTGGGAGCAGTACTTC. The chain is built from TRBV5-4 and TRBJ2-5, with a possible D match to TRBD2 (5 bases). V lost 5 bases, J lost 11 bases, and 22 bases lay in between. The CDR3 runs to 14 residues. CDR1 SGHNT and CDR2 YYREEE come from the germline V gene (reference sequence).

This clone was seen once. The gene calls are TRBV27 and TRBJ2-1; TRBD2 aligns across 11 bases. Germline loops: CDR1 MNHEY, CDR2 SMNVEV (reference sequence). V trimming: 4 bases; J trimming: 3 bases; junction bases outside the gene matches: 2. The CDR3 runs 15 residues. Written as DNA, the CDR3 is TGTGCCAGCAGTTCGGGACTAGCGGACTACAATGAGCAGTTCTTC. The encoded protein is CASSSGLADYNEQFF.

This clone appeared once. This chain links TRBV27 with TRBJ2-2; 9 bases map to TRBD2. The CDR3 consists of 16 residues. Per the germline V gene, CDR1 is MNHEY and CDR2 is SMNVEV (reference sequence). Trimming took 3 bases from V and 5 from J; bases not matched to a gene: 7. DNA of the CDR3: TGTGCCAGCAGTTTGGTAGCGGGAGTAAAAACCGGGGAGCTGTTTTTT. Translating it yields CASSLVAGVKTGELFF.